The entry below gives a single T cell receptor (beta chain) sequence along with its context. It was RNA transcripts that yielded the amplified TCR beta CDR3 regions. The TCR CDR3 first-round RT-PCR relied on the HTBI primer set. TCRdb called the multiplex PCR reads again in MiXCR, with one record for every CDR3 protein. Of hundreds of thousands of distinct CDR3 sequences in the sample, roughly 13% were seen once. The data are from a study of T cells in Graves' hyperthyroidism and ophthalmopathy. V shed 3 bases and J shed 2 bases, with 16 bases lying between them. Germline loops: CDR1 SQVTM, CDR2 ANQGSEA. This CDR3 is built from 15 residues.

The clonotype was recovered from a woman aged 25 to 45 with Graves' hyperthyroidism that later progressed to Graves' ophthalmopathy. The chain employs TRBV29-1 and TRBJ1-1; D is perhaps TRBD1 (5 bases). The specimen was blood. CDR3 DNA sequence: TGCAGCGTTGAGGGACTTTTTGGGCGCAACACTGAAGCTTTCTTT. This encodes CSVEGLFGRNTEAFF.